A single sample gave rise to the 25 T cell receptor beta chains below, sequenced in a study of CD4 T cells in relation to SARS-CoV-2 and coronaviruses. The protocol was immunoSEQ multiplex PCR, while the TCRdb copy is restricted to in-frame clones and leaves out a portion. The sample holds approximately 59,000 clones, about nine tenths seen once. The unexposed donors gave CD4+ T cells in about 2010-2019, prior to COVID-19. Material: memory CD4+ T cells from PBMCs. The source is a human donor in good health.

Here the CDR3 reads CASSRGQGQGQPQHF. CDR3 coding DNA: TGTGCCAGTAGCCGCGGACAGGGTCAGGGACAGCCCCAGCATTTT. The rearrangement links TRBV19 to TRBJ1-5; 8 bases line up with TRBD1. Germline loops: CDR1 LNHDA, CDR2 SQIVND (reference sequence). Germline trimming cut 6 bases from V and 7 bases from J; bases unmatched to any gene: 11. This CDR3 spans 15 amino acids.

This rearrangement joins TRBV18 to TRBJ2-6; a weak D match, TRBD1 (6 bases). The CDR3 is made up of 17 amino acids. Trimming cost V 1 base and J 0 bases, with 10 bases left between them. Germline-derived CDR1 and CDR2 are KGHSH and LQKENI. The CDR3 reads CASSPRAGASGANVLTF. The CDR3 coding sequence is TGTGCCAGCTCACCACGGGCAGGGGCCTCTGGGGCCAACGTCCTGACTTTC.

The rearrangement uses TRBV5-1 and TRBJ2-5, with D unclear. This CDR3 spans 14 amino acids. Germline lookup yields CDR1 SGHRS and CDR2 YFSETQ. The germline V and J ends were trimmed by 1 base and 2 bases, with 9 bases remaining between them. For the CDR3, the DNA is TGCGCCAGCAGCTTGTTTCAGGCGCAAGAGACCCAGTACTTC. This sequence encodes CASSLFQAQETQYF. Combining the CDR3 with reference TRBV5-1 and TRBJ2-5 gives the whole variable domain KAGVTQTPRYLIKTRGQQVTLSCSPISGHRSVSWYQQTPGQGLQFLFEYFSETQRNKGNFPGRFSGRQFSNSRSEMNVSTLELGDSALYLCASSLFQAQETQYFGPGTRLLVL.

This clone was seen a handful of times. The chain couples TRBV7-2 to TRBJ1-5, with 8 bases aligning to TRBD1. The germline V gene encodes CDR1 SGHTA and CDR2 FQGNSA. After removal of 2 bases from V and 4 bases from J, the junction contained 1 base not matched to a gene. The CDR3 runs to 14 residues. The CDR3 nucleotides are TGTGCCAGCAGCTTACAGGGGGCGAATCAGCCCCAGCATTTT. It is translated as CASSLQGANQPQHF.

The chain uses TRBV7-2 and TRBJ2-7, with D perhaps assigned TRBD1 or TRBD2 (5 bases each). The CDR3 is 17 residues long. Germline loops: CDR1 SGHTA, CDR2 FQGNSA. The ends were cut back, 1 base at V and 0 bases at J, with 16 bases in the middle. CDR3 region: CASSLVGTVGSSYEQYF. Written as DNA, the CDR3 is TGTGCCAGCAGCTTAGTGGGGACGGTAGGGAGCTCCTACGAGCAGTACTTC.

The CDR3 spells CASSPRAGTGFHEQYF. In DNA, the CDR3 is TGTGCCAGCTCACCGAGGGCCGGGACAGGGTTCCACGAGCAGTACTTC. V and J are TRBV18 and TRBJ2-7; 9 bases line up with TRBD1. Germline CDR1 and CDR2: KGHSH and LQKENI. The J segment lost 5 bases and the V segment lost 3 bases, leaving 11 bases of the junction unmatched. This CDR3 has 16 amino acids.

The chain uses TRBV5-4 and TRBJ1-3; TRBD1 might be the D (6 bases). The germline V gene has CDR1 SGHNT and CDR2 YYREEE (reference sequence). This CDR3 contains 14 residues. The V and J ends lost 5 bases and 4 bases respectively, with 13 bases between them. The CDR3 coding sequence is TGTGCCAGCAGGAAAACAGGGTCGGGAAACACCATATATTTT. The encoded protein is CASRKTGSGNTIYF.

CDR3 nucleotides: TGCGCCAGCAGGCCCGGGACCGAAGCCGAAGCTTTCTTT. Its translation: CASRPGTEAEAFF. The chain links TRBV5-1 to TRBJ1-1; perhaps TRBD1 as D (5 bases). The CDR3 spans 13 residues. Germline CDR1 is SGHRS and CDR2 is YFSETQ. V was pared by 5 bases and J by 8 bases, with 16 bases between.

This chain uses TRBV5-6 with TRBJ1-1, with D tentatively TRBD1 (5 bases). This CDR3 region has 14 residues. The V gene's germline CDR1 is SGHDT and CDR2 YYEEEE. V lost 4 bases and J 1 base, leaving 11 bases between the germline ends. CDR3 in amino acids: CASSPVGGNTEAFF. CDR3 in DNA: TGTGCCAGCAGCCCGGTGGGGGGGAACACTGAAGCTTTCTTT.

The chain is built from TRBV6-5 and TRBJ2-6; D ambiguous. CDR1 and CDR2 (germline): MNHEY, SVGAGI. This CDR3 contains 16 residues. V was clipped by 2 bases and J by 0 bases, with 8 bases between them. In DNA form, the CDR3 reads TGTGCCAGCAGTTACAGGGTCAGCTCTGGGGCCAACGTCCTGACTTTC. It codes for CASSYRVSSGANVLTF.

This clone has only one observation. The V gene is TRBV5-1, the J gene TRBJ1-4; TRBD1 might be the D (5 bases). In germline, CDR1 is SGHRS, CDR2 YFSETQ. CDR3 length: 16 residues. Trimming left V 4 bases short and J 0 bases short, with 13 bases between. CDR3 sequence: CASSAAGGATNEKLFF. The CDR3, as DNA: TGCGCCAGCAGCGCCGCCGGGGGGGCAACTAATGAAAAACTGTTTTTT.

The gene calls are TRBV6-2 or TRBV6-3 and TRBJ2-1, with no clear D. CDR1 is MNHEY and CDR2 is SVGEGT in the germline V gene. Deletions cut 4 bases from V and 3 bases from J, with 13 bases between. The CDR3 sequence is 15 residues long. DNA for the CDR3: TGTGCCAGCAGTTTAGGTGGGGTAATCTACAATGAGCAGTTCTTC. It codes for CASSLGGVIYNEQFF.

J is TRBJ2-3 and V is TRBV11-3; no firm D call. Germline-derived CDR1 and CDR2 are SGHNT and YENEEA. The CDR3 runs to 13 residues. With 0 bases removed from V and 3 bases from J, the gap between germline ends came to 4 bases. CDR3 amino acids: CASSLDQTDTQYF. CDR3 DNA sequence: TGTGCCAGCAGCTTAGATCAAACAGATACGCAGTATTTT. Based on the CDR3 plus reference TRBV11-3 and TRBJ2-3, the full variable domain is EAGVVQSPRYKIIEKKQPVAFWCNPISGHNTLYWYLQNLGQGPELLIRYENEEAVDDSQLPKDRFSAERLKGVDSTLKIQPAELGDSAVYLCASSLDQTDTQYFGPGTRLTVL.

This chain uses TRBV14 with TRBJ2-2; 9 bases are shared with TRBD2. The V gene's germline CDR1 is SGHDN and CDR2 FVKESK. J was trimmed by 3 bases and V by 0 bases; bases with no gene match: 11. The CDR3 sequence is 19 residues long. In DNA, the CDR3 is TGTGCCAGCAGCCAAGATCGCGGTAGCGGGAGTGGGCACACCGGGGAGCTGTTTTTT. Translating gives CASSQDRGSGSGHTGELFF.

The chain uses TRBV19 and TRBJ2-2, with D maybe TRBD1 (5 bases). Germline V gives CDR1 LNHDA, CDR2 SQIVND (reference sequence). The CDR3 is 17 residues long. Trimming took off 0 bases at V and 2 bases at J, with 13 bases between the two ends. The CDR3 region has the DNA TGTGCCAGTAGTATAGATCATAGACAGATAAACACCGGGGAGCTGTTTTTT. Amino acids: CASSIDHRQINTGELFF.

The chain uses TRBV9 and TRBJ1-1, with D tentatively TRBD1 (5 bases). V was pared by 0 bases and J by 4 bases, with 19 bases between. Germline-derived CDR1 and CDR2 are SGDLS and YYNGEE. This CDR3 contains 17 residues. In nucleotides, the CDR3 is TGTGCCAGCAGCGTAGGATTTGTCGAGGGACGGGCCACTGAAGCTTTCTTT. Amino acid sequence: CASSVGFVEGRATEAFF.

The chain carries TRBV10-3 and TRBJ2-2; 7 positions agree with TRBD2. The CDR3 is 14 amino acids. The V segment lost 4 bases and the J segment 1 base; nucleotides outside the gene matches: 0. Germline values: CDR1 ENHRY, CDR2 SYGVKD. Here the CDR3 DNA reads TGTGCCATCAGTGCTAGCGGGAACACCGGGGAGCTGTTTTTT. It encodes CAISASGNTGELFF.

The chain's CDR3 is CASSLAGGEKLFF. For the CDR3, the DNA is TGTGCCAGCTCCCTGGCAGGGGGTGAAAAACTGTTTTTT. V is TRBV18 and J is TRBJ1-4; the match to TRBD1 covers 7 bases. CDR1 and CDR2 (germline): KGHSH, LQKENI. The CDR3 has 13 amino acids. J was trimmed by 7 bases and V by 6 bases; bases with no gene match: 5.

Here the CDR3 DNA reads TGTGCCAGCAGTAGGGGGGGCACCTACAATGAGCAGTTCTTC. This translates into CASSRGGTYNEQFF. The V call is TRBV6-2 or TRBV6-3, the J call TRBJ2-1, with D possibly TRBD2 on 7 matching bases. The CDR3 consists of 14 residues. V was pared by 5 bases and J by 2 bases, with 10 bases between. The germline V gene has CDR1 MNHEY and CDR2 SVGEGT.

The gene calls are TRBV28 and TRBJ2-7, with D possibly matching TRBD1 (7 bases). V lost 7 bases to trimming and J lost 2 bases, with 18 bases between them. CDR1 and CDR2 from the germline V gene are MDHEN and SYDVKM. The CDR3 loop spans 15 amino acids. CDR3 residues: CASTTGGGAAYEQYF. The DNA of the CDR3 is TGTGCCAGCACAACAGGAGGGGGCGCGGCCTACGAGCAGTACTTC.

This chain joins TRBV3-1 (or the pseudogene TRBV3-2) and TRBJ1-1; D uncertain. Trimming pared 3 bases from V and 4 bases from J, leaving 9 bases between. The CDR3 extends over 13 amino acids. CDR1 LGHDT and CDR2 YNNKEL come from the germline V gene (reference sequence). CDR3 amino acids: CASSQVEGTEAFF. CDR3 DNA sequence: TGTGCCAGCAGCCAGGTGGAGGGCACTGAAGCTTTCTTT.

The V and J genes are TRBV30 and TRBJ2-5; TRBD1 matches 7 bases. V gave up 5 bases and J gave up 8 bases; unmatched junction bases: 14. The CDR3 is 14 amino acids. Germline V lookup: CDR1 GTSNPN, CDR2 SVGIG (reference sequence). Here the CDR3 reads CAWSQGSTNGTQYF. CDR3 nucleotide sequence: TGTGCCTGGTCACAGGGGTCCACTAACGGAACCCAGTACTTC.

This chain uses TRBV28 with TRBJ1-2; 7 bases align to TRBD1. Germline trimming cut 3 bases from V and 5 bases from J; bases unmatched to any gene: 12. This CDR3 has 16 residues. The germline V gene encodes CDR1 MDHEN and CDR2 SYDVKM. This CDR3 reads CASSLFKDRVTYGYTF. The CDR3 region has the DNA TGTGCCAGCAGTTTGTTTAAAGACAGGGTTACGTATGGCTACACCTTC.

The CDR3 coding sequence is TGTGCCAGCAGCCAAGGGGTTATGCTGTATTCACCCCTCCACTTT. It specifies CASSQGVMLYSPLHF. This chain links TRBV3-1 (or the pseudogene TRBV3-2) with TRBJ1-6; no firm D call. Germline CDR1 and CDR2: LGHDT and YNNKEL (reference sequence). The CDR3 has 15 residues. V dropped 1 base and J dropped 8 bases, with 12 bases sitting between them.

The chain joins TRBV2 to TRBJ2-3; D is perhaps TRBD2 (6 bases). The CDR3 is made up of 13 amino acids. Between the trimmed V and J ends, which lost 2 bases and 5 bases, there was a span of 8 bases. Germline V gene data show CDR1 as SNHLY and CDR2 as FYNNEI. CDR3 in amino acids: CASSEPGVDTQYF. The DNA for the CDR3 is TGTGCCAGCAGTGAACCGGGGGTAGATACGCAGTATTTT.